The following is a TCR beta chain sequence with its context. In the source study's methods: How many nucleated cells were present was estimated from reference gene primer amplification. The table came from immunoSEQ multiplex PCR; TCRdb's copy has only in-frame clones and leaves some out. That table furnishes V, J and clone size, whereas the DNA furnished D and trimming. The sample consists of 200,000 or so clones, roughly four fifths of them appearing once. This entry is derived from a study of blood T cell repertoires in COVID-19. Across the whole study: Samples of COVID-19 (acute and convalescent) were obtained from the United States, Italy and Spain. Sources were T cells, B-cell-depleted T cells, or PBMCs; the material itself was cDNA or gDNA.

The CDR3 runs to 13 residues. Unmatched junction bases numbered 5, after V lost 4 bases and J lost 7 bases. Germline CDR1 is SGDLS and CDR2 is YYNGEE. Sequenced material: peripheral blood. The sequence was collected from a woman in her sixties or seventies with active or convalescent COVID-19. This sequence joins TRBV9 and TRBJ2-7, with 10 nucleotides matching TRBD1. The CDR3 loop is CASSPRQGAEQYF. Here the CDR3 DNA reads TGTGCCAGCAGCCCCCGACAGGGGGCAGAGCAGTACTTC.